The rows below give T cell receptor beta chains drawn from one sample of a study of shared clonotypes between healthy human individuals. Clones were read by immunoSEQ multiplex PCR, and TCRdb kept only the in-frame ones, dropping some. Among 2 million to 2.5 million clones listed, approximately 95% were seen once. What was sequenced was naive CD4+ T cells from PBMCs. These receptors originate from a man between 18 and 35 years old in good health. Some clones in this sample may be carry-over from other donors' samples. Each CDR3 is given with its conserved first and last residue. Fields, in order: clone size, V gene, J gene, D gene, CDR3 protein, CDR3 DNA. A D gene is named only where the DNA matches it firmly. Clone size is stated in some rows and not others, as once, few, many or a class when expanded.

size: .
V: TRBV10-2
J: TRBJ2-2
D: TRBD1
CDR3: CATTGQPNTGELFF
DNA: TGCGCCACCACGGGACAGCCTAACACCGGGGAGCTGTTTTTT

size: .
V: TRBV15
J: TRBJ2-2
D: TRBD2
CDR3: CATSRGAAGEDTGELFF
DNA: TGTGCCACCAGCAGAGGGGCAGCGGGGGAGGACACCGGGGAGCTGTTTTTT

size: .
V: TRBV7-3
J: TRBJ2-7
D: .
CDR3: CASSLGTSPYEQYF
DNA: TGTGCCAGCAGCCTAGGGACGTCCCCCTACGAGCAGTACTTC

size: .
V: TRBV28
J: TRBJ1-5
D: TRBD1
CDR3: CASSGSGQGLQPQHF
DNA: TGTGCTAGCAGTGGCTCCGGACAGGGCTTACAGCCCCAGCATTTT

size: .
V: TRBV28
J: TRBJ1-2
D: .
CDR3: CASSPSQGINGYTF
DNA: TGTGCCAGCAGTCCTTCACAGGGAATTAATGGCTACACCTTC

size: .
V: TRBV9
J: TRBJ2-6
D: TRBD1
CDR3: CASSARATGSGANVLTF
DNA: TGTGCCAGCAGCGCTCGAGCGACAGGGTCTGGGGCCAACGTCCTGACTTTC

size: .
V: TRBV9
J: TRBJ2-3
D: TRBD2
CDR3: CASSVVGRSTDTQYF
DNA: TGTGCCAGCAGCGTAGTCGGGAGGAGCACAGATACGCAGTATTTT

size: .
V: TRBV2
J: TRBJ1-1
D: .
CDR3: CASRGMTGGLTEAFF
DNA: TGTGCCAGCAGGGGGATGACGGGGGGCCTCACTGAAGCTTTCTTT

size: .
V: TRBV18
J: TRBJ2-7
D: TRBD2
CDR3: CASSPVAQNSGRIYEQYF
DNA: TGTGCCAGCTCACCTGTGGCCCAGAACAGCGGGAGGATCTACGAGCAGTACTTC

size: .
V: TRBV6-1
J: TRBJ2-5
D: .
CDR3: CASSSTGTLRETQYF
DNA: TGTGCCAGCAGTAGCACCGGGACACTTAGAGAGACCCAGTACTTC

size: .
V: TRBV6-1
J: TRBJ2-7
D: .
CDR3: CASREGLYYEQYF
DNA: TGTGCCAGCAGGGAAGGACTTTACTACGAGCAGTACTTC

size: once
V: TRBV28
J: TRBJ1-2
D: .
CDR3: CASRDSFNYGYTF
DNA: TGTGCCAGCAGGGACAGTTTTAACTATGGCTACACCTTC

size: .
V: TRBV6-6
J: TRBJ2-7
D: TRBD1
CDR3: CASRPTGNSYEQYF
DNA: TGTGCCAGCAGGCCGACAGGGAATAGCTACGAGCAGTACTTC

size: .
V: TRBV6-1
J: TRBJ2-3
D: .
CDR3: CASSEAHWDTQYF
DNA: TGTGCCAGCAGTGAAGCGCATTGGGATACGCAGTATTTT

size: .
V: TRBV6-5
J: TRBJ2-2
D: .
CDR3: CASSYSAMNTGELFF
DNA: TGTGCCAGCAGTTACTCGGCGATGAACACCGGGGAGCTGTTTTTT

size: .
V: TRBV5-1
J: TRBJ1-4
D: .
CDR3: CASSPQGSVFEKLFF
DNA: TGCGCCAGCAGCCCCCAGGGTAGCGTATTTGAAAAACTGTTTTTT

size: .
V: TRBV25-1
J: TRBJ2-1
D: .
CDR3: CASSEWSGGVYNEQFF
DNA: TGTGCCAGCAGTGAATGGTCAGGAGGGGTATACAATGAGCAGTTCTTC

size: .
V: TRBV4-1
J: TRBJ1-3
D: TRBD1
CDR3: CASSPPPSADRGHTIYF
DNA: TGCGCCAGCAGCCCACCCCCCTCCGCAGACAGGGGGCACACCATATATTTT

size: .
V: TRBV5-1
J: TRBJ2-7
D: TRBD1
CDR3: CASSSTGTGTYEQYF
DNA: TGCGCCAGCAGTTCGACCGGGACAGGGACCTACGAGCAGTACTTC

size: .
V: TRBV7-2
J: TRBJ2-7
D: TRBD2
CDR3: CASRPGLADSAVF
DNA: TGTGCCAGCAGGCCGGGACTAGCGGACTCAGCAGTCTTC

size: .
V: TRBV14
J: TRBJ2-5
D: .
CDR3: CASSQDNIVRVRGSEETQYF
DNA: TGTGCCAGCAGCCAAGATAACATTGTACGAGTCAGGGGCTCTGAAGAGACCCAGTACTTC

size: .
V: TRBV4-1
J: TRBJ2-7
D: .
CDR3: CASSQEAVGSYEQYF
DNA: TGCGCCAGCAGCCAAGAGGCGGTTGGCTCCTACGAGCAGTACTTC

size: .
V: TRBV19
J: TRBJ1-2
D: TRBD1
CDR3: CASSIWPGGTYGYTF
DNA: TGTGCCAGTAGTATCTGGCCAGGGGGGACCTATGGCTACACCTTC

size: .
V: TRBV5-1
J: TRBJ1-2
D: .
CDR3: CASSLGILGNYGYTF
DNA: TGCGCCAGCAGCTTGGGGATCCTGGGGAACTATGGCTACACCTTC

size: .
V: TRBV6-5
J: TRBJ2-2
D: TRBD1
CDR3: CASRPTGGTGELFF
DNA: TGTGCCAGCAGACCTACAGGGGGCACCGGGGAGCTGTTTTTT

size: .
V: TRBV5-1
J: TRBJ2-7
D: TRBD2
CDR3: CASSVGLADSYEQYF
DNA: TGCGCCAGCAGCGTGGGACTAGCGGACTCCTACGAGCAGTACTTC

size: .
V: TRBV28
J: TRBJ1-1
D: .
CDR3: CASSLFSLGHRLNTEAFF
DNA: TGTGCCAGCAGTTTATTCAGTCTCGGACACCGACTGAACACTGAAGCTTTCTTT

size: once
V: TRBV19
J: TRBJ2-7
D: .
CDR3: CASSIERGEQYF
DNA: TGTGCCAGTAGTATTGAACGCGGCGAGCAGTACTTC

size: .
V: TRBV28
J: TRBJ1-2
D: TRBD1
CDR3: CASSLWAGGDYGYTF
DNA: TGTGCCAGCAGTTTATGGGCAGGGGGCGACTATGGCTACACCTTC

size: .
V: TRBV18
J: TRBJ2-7
D: .
CDR3: CASSPLGTSTYEQYF
DNA: TGTGCCAGCTCACCACTAGGGACCTCTACCTACGAGCAGTACTTC

size: .
V: TRBV19
J: TRBJ1-2
D: TRBD1
CDR3: CASSIPNPGQTYGYTF
DNA: TGTGCCAGTAGTATACCCAACCCGGGACAGACTTATGGCTACACCTTC

size: .
V: TRBV6-1
J: TRBJ2-7
D: TRBD2
CDR3: CASPRLAGGDYEQYF
DNA: TGTGCCAGCCCCCGACTAGCGGGAGGTGACTACGAGCAGTACTTC

size: .
V: TRBV18
J: TRBJ2-7
D: .
CDR3: CASSPPPRPGEYEQYF
DNA: TGTGCCAGCTCACCACCTCCACGTCCGGGGGAATACGAGCAGTACTTC

size: .
V: TRBV7-3
J: TRBJ2-5
D: .
CDR3: CASSQTLQETQYF
DNA: TGTGCCAGCAGCCAAACACTGCAAGAGACCCAGTACTTC

size: .
V: TRBV6-5
J: TRBJ2-3
D: TRBD1
CDR3: CASSYSRDRFTDTQYF
DNA: TGTGCCAGCAGTTACTCGAGGGACAGGTTCACAGATACGCAGTATTTT

size: .
V: TRBV7-9
J: TRBJ2-7
D: .
CDR3: CASSPALGPYEQYF
DNA: TGTGCCAGCAGCCCAGCGCTGGGGCCCTACGAGCAGTACTTC

size: .
V: TRBV7-9
J: TRBJ2-3
D: TRBD2
CDR3: CASSPRTSGSTDTQYF
DNA: TGTGCCAGCAGCCCCCGGACTAGCGGCAGCACAGATACGCAGTATTTT